The rows below give T cell receptor beta chains drawn from one sample of a study of neurological immune-mediated disorders. Each CDR3 protein is one row after TCRdb ran MiXCR on the 5' RACE reads. This sample has roughly 120,000 distinct CDR3 sequences, with more than 2.5% found just once. Specimen: PBMCs. All receptors come from a woman aged 25-40 years with multiple sclerosis. Both conserved end residues are part of each CDR3. The order of the fields is V gene, J gene, CDR3 protein.

>TRBV4-3|TRBJ2-2
CASSQGGVGERVGELFF
>TRBV5-1|TRBJ1-4
CASSAEWATNEKLFF
>TRBV20-1|TRBJ1-1
CSPRAPGLKNTEAFF
>TRBV20-1|TRBJ2-7
CSATTGLAAYEQYF
>TRBV12-3/TRBV12-4|TRBJ2-2
CASSLGLAGAGALFF
>TRBV5-6|TRBJ2-1
CASSFGLAGAKGEQFF
>TRBV12-3/TRBV12-4|TRBJ2-1
CASSRWTSGSYNEQFF
>TRBV5-1|TRBJ2-1
CASSFAGQGYNEQFF
>TRBV10-3|TRBJ1-5
CAISPGQSPMQPQHF
>TRBV6-2/TRBV6-3|TRBJ1-6
CASRDRGDSPLHF
>TRBV20-1|TRBJ2-1
CSAGLAGGVSSYNEQFF
>TRBV5-1|TRBJ1-1
CASSLWANTEAFF
>TRBV6-5|TRBJ2-3
CASSLDRVSTDTQYF
>TRBV21-1|TRBJ2-7
CASSPPGEEQYF
>TRBV12-3/TRBV12-4|TRBJ2-7
CASSIRQGSYEQYF
>TRBV6-6|TRBJ2-1
CASSYNRVGSYNEQFF
>TRBV7-2|TRBJ1-3
CASSLAGGNTIYF
>TRBV7-9|TRBJ2-3
CASAYDSAGTSGRTDTQYF
>TRBV6-5|TRBJ2-7
CASTYSRDRGSYEQYF
>TRBV6-5|TRBJ2-7
CASSPGRGEQYF
>TRBV11-3|TRBJ2-1
CASSIRLADGNEQFF
>TRBV20-1|TRBJ1-1
CSAKGHTEAFF
>TRBV20-1|TRBJ2-7
CSAAKLGEQYF
>TRBV6-2/TRBV6-3|TRBJ2-1
CALREPPYNEQFF
>TRBV18|TRBJ2-7
CASSPQGTSGANF
>TRBV4-1|TRBJ2-7
CASSPMDGDRTYEQYF
>TRBV20-1|TRBJ1-1
CSARDTDRLEAFF